This T cell receptor (beta chain) was sequenced in a study of cytomegalovirus exposure and HLA in healthy donors. The table lists this clone with a few counts. What it recognizes is unknown. This CDR3 region has 13 residues. Trimming pared 2 bases from V and 8 bases from J, leaving 12 bases between. Germline CDR1 and CDR2: WSHSY and SAAADI. The PCR contained 60 Vbeta and 13 Jbeta primers. The method was immunoSEQ multiplex PCR; TCRdb's version includes in-frame clones alone and lacks a portion of them. The profile shows some 150,000 clones, roughly 80% of them singletons. Findings of the study overall: A later analysis showed HLA-associated TCR beta chains outstripping equally common others in clonal expansion. Evidence from a later analysis indicated that most CMV-associated TCR beta chains looked HLA-restricted. Investigators reported approximately 150 TCR beta chains as tied to cytomegalovirus. For most TCR sequences rarity was the rule, although some public TCRs occurred in many donors.

The sequencing sample was made of PBMCs. This TCR came from a man younger than 45 in good health and CMV-seropositive. The chain recombines TRBV10-2 with TRBJ1-2; D remains ambiguous. The CDR3 sequence: CASSEPSRYGYTF. Here the CDR3 DNA reads TGCGCCAGCAGTGAGCCCTCGAGGTACGGCTACACCTTC.